These 9 T cell receptor beta chains came from one sample sequenced in a study of T cell responses to AZD1222 COVID-19 vaccine. TCRdb's copy holds only in-frame clones and misses some; the assay was immunoSEQ multiplex PCR. The sample carries some 150,000 clones, 88% recorded once. The specimen was peripheral blood, collected 28 days after the second dose of the MenACWY control vaccine. These receptors all stem from an adult who received the MenACWY meningococcal vaccine as a control.

This chain connects TRBV6-2 or TRBV6-3 to TRBJ1-5; unclear D gene. The CDR3 runs 13 residues. V shed 3 bases and J shed 4 bases, with 7 bases lying between them. Germline values: CDR1 MNHEY, CDR2 SVGEGT. The CDR3 protein is CASSYQTNQPQHF. The CDR3 DNA reads TGTGCCAGCAGTTATCAGACGAATCAGCCCCAGCATTTT.

The genes are TRBV18 and TRBJ1-1; TRBD1 might be the D (6 bases). The CDR3 loop spans 17 amino acids. V lost 0 bases and J lost 6, with 20 bases in between. From germline, CDR1 is KGHSH and CDR2 LQKENI. The CDR3 coding sequence is TGTGCCAGCTCACCACCGAGTCACGCGGCTAAGGGGGCTGAAGCTTTCTTT. It yields the protein CASSPPSHAAKGAEAFF.

The chain employs TRBV24-1 and TRBJ2-2, with TRBD1 matching 7 bases. CDR3 size: 15 residues. J gave up 4 bases and V 8 bases, and 9 bases lay outside the gene matches. CDR1 is KGHDR and CDR2 is SFDVKD in the germline V gene. Here the CDR3 DNA reads TGTGCCACCACACCGGGACAGCACTTCACCGGGGAGCTGTTTTTT. Protein: CATTPGQHFTGELFF.

The rearrangement uses TRBV7-8 and TRBJ1-2; the D gene is possibly TRBD1 (6 bases). Germline V lookup: CDR1 SGHVS, CDR2 FQNEAQ. This CDR3 is built from 12 residues. Trimming pared 5 bases from V and 6 bases from J, leaving 10 bases between. In nucleotides, the CDR3 is TGTGCCAGCAGCCCACAGGGCCATGGCTACACCTTC. Encoded protein: CASSPQGHGYTF. Filled out from reference TRBV7-8 and TRBJ1-2, the complete variable domain reads GAGVSQSPRYKVAKRGQDVALRCDPISGHVSLFWYQQALGQGPEFLTYFQNEAQLDKSGLPSDRFFAERPEGSVSTLKIQRTQQEDSAVYLCASSPQGHGYTFGSGTRLTVV.

V gene TRBV19 combines with J gene TRBJ1-5; D might be TRBD1 (5 bases). Germline V lookup: CDR1 LNHDA, CDR2 SQIVND (reference sequence). The CDR3 totals 16 residues. V shed 4 bases and J shed 0 bases, with 13 bases lying between them. The CDR3 here is CASSTYGGYSNQPQHF. The CDR3 DNA follows: TGTGCCAGTAGTACTTACGGGGGGTATAGCAATCAGCCCCAGCATTTT.

V gene TRBV5-8 combines with J gene TRBJ1-4; no reliable D call. The V gene lost 5 bases and the J gene lost 13 bases, with 12 bases spanning the gap. The length of the CDR3 is 11 residues. CDR1 is SGHTS, CDR2 YDEGEE, per germline. The CDR3 protein is CASRAPGRLFF. The CDR3 coding sequence is TGTGCCAGCAGGGCCCCGGGTAGACTGTTTTTT.

The rearrangement uses TRBV6-1 and TRBJ1-5; D is ambiguous. The CDR3 loop spans 17 amino acids. V lost 4 bases, J lost 4 bases, and 20 bases lay in between. CDR1 and CDR2 (germline): MNHNS, SASEGT. The CDR3 DNA reads as TGTGCCAGCAGTGGCCTCGCTGAGGTGGGAGGGAATCAGCCCCAGCATTTT. Residues: CASSGLAEVGGNQPQHF.

The chain combines TRBV3-1 (or the pseudogene TRBV3-2) with TRBJ2-5, with 10 nucleotides matching TRBD2. The CDR3 loop spans 18 amino acids. V lost 5 bases and J lost 5; bases outside the gene matches: 17. Germline CDR1 reads LGHDT; CDR2 reads YNNKEL (reference sequence). The CDR3 sequence: CASSSLYAAAGGGETQYF. The DNA of the CDR3 is TGTGCCAGCAGCTCTCTCTACGCCGCAGCGGGAGGGGGCGAGACCCAGTACTTC.

The chain recombines TRBV5-1 with TRBJ1-1; D gene uncertain. The germline V and J ends were trimmed by 4 bases and 0 bases, with 13 bases remaining between them. Germline CDR1 is SGHRS and CDR2 is YFSETQ. The CDR3 loop spans 15 amino acids. Here the CDR3 DNA reads TGCGCCAGCAGCGACACGAGGGCTGTGAACACTGAAGCTTTCTTT. Encoded protein: CASSDTRAVNTEAFF.